The entry below gives a single T cell receptor (beta chain) sequence along with its context. Its antigen remains unknown. Sequencing was performed with immunoSEQ multiplex PCR; in TCRdb, only in-frame clones are kept and a portion is missing. In the table there are fewer than 30,000 clones, 76% of which are singletons. The sample belongs to a study of vaccination effects on CD4 cells after COVID-19. Study-wide points: The study got few convalescent patients and did not collect any early post-infection timepoints.

Germline V gene data show CDR1 as MGHRA and CDR2 as YSYEKL. The CDR3 has 16 residues. V dropped 1 base and J dropped 0 bases, with 10 bases sitting between them. CD4+ T cells specific for antigen were expanded with viral peptide pools by the ViraFEST assay before sequencing. Investigators separated out CD4+ T cells once approximately 10 days of culture had passed. Recipients of the vaccine had no prior SARS-CoV-2 infection and negative nucleocapsid antibodies. A density of more than 1.5 million PBMC per well was used; these cells were cultured with roughly 10 IU/ml IL-2 and approximately 10 ug/ml peptides. Researchers swapped half the medium for IL-2 medium on both days 3 and 7.

The source is a human donor who received a COVID-19 vaccine. Sequenced material: CD4+ T cells from PBMCs cultured with HCoV-NL63 spike peptides, taken before COVID-19 vaccination. The rearrangement links TRBV4-1 to TRBJ1-5; no definite D call. As DNA, the CDR3 is TGCGCCAGCAGCCAAGGACAACCGCTTAGCAATCAGCCCCAGCATTTT. It is translated as CASSQGQPLSNQPQHF.